This section outlines one T cell receptor (beta chain) sequence together with its context. The sample comes from a study of CD8 T cells in ankylosing spondylitis. TCRdb reprocessed the 5' RACE reads via MiXCR and lists one record per CDR3 protein. The data show more than 150,000 distinct CDR3 sequences, about 18% seen once. V shed 8 bases and J shed 7 bases, with 18 bases lying between them. The CDR3 is 13 residues long. CDR1 is DFQATT, CDR2 SNEGSKA, per germline (reference sequence). Sequences were obtained from blood, either unsorted or a sorted T cell fraction (not recorded which). This clonotype was sampled from a male donor between 10 and 30 years old with ankylosing spondylitis or in good health (not recorded which). The V call is TRBV20-1, the J call TRBJ2-1; D is uncertain. CDR3: CSPVALRSNEQFF. The CDR3 DNA follows: TGCAGTCCAGTGGCTTTGCGGTCGAATGAGCAGTTCTTC.